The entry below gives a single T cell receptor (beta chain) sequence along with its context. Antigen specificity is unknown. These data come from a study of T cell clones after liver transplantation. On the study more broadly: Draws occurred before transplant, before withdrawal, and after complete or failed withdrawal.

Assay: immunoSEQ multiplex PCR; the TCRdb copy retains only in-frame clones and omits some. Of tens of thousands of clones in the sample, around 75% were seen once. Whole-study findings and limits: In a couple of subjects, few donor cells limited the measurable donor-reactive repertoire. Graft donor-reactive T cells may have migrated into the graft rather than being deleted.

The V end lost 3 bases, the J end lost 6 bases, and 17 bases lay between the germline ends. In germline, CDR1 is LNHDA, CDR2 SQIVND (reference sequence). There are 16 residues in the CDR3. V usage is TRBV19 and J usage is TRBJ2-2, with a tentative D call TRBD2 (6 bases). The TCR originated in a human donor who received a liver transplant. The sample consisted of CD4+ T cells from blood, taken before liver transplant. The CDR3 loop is CASSIAGAEGAGELFF. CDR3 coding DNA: TGTGCCAGTAGTATTGCCGGGGCGGAGGGCGCCGGGGAGCTGTTTTTT.